A single sample is the source of the 13 T cell receptor beta chains below, sequenced in a study of blood T cells in healthy people across ages. The use of a sample-barcoded 5' primer and a J-beta primer mix characterized a second PCR of roughly 7 to 11 cycles. TCRdb reprocessed the 5' RACE reads via MiXCR and lists one record per CDR3 protein. The sample records some 900,000 distinct CDR3 sequences, about 44% being singletons. Sample: blood. These receptors were obtained from a man between 25 and 39 years old in good health.

On this clonotype: One end of the junction is discordant with germline, which a read error may explain. The V call is TRBV20-1, the J call TRBJ2-1; possibly TRBD2 for D (5 bases). This CDR3 is built from 13 residues. From germline, CDR1 is DFQATT and CDR2 SNEGSKA (reference sequence). The CDR3: CSARRGSLDDQFF. Here the CDR3 DNA reads TGCAGTGCTAGACGCGGGTCTCTTGATGATCAGTTCTTC.

V is TRBV9 and J is TRBJ2-3, with 9 bases identical to TRBD1. Germline CDR1 SGDLS, CDR2 YYNGEE. The trim removed 2 bases at V and 6 bases at J, leaving 10 bases unmatched. There are 16 residues in the CDR3. The CDR3 nucleotides are TGTGCCAGCAGCGTTCATCCCGGGACAGGGTGGGATACGCAGTATTTT. Protein product: CASSVHPGTGWDTQYF.

The gene calls are TRBV5-1 and TRBJ2-2; D is perhaps TRBD1 (6 bases). This CDR3 has 16 amino acids. CDR1 is SGHRS, CDR2 YFSETQ, per germline. The ends were cut back, 9 bases at V and 4 bases at J, with 22 bases in the middle. CDR3 in DNA: TGCGCCACCGAGCTGATCGGGACAAAGTTCACCGGGGAGCTGTTTTTT. It encodes CATELIGTKFTGELFF.

CDR3 coding DNA: TGTGCCAGCAGCTTAGCGGGACTTCCGCAAGAGACCCAGTACTTC. Its translation is CASSLAGLPQETQYF. The gene calls are TRBV7-8 and TRBJ2-5; perhaps TRBD2 as D (6 bases). V lost 0 bases and J lost 2, with 10 bases in between. CDR1 is SGHVS and CDR2 is FQNEAQ in the germline V gene. The CDR3 extends over 15 amino acids.

The V call is TRBV30, the J call TRBJ2-4; TRBD2 aligns across 9 bases. Looked up from germline, CDR1 is GTSNPN and CDR2 is SVGIG (reference sequence). The V and J ends lost 1 base and 0 bases, in that order; junction bases with no gene match: 13. This CDR3 has 19 amino acids. CDR3 sequence reads: CAWSATRGGGGLAKNIQYF. CDR3 sequence (DNA): TGTGCCTGGAGTGCCACGCGGGGGGGTGGAGGACTAGCCAAAAACATTCAGTACTTC.

This clonotype has only a few counts. The V gene is TRBV5-1, the J gene TRBJ1-4, with a tentative D call TRBD1 (6 bases). Trimming left V 4 bases short and J 5 bases short, with 12 bases between. Germline CDR1 is SGHRS and CDR2 is YFSETQ. The CDR3 totals 14 residues. CDR3 DNA sequence: TGCGCCAGCAGCGATCTAAGGGGGAATGAAAAACTGTTTTTT. Translating it yields CASSDLRGNEKLFF.

The rearrangement links TRBV4-2 to TRBJ2-3; D gene ambiguous. Trimming removed 0 bases at V and 6 bases at J, with 13 bases between. This CDR3 has 15 amino acids. Germline V gene lookup returns CDR1 LGHNA and CDR2 YNFKEQ. The CDR3 sequence is CASSQDRVVTDTQYF. CDR3 DNA sequence: TGTGCCAGCAGCCAAGATCGGGTAGTCACGGATACGCAGTATTTT.

The V call is TRBV6-2 or TRBV6-3, the J call TRBJ2-1, with a tentative D call TRBD1 (6 bases). V was cut by 10 bases and J by 3 bases, with 10 bases left in between. Germline V gene data show CDR1 as MNHEY and CDR2 as SVGEGT. The length of the CDR3 is 12 residues. CDR3 DNA sequence: TGTGCCACCCTGACAGGCTACAATGAGCAGTTCTTC. As protein: CATLTGYNEQFF.

In this sample, this clonotype turned up a few times. The rearrangement joins TRBV27 to TRBJ2-7; D is unresolved. Germline assignment: CDR1 MNHEY and CDR2 SMNVEV (reference sequence). The CDR3 consists of 16 residues. V lost 6 bases and J 4 bases, leaving 22 bases between the germline ends. The CDR3 sequence is CASSFSPPEGSYEQYF. The CDR3 DNA sequence: TGTGCCAGCAGCTTTTCCCCACCAGAAGGGTCGTACGAGCAGTACTTC.

The chain has TRBV20-1 and TRBJ1-2; 7 bases match TRBD1. Germline values: CDR1 DFQATT, CDR2 SNEGSKA (reference sequence). The CDR3 spans 19 residues. V shed 1 base, J shed 0 bases, and the junction held 17 bases outside the gene matches. The CDR3 spells CSARVRQGAYGVANYGYTF. The CDR3 bases are TGCAGTGCTAGAGTTCGACAGGGAGCATATGGCGTAGCTAACTATGGCTACACCTTC.

This clonotype was counted a single time. The chain employs TRBV6-2 or TRBV6-3 and TRBJ1-1; D is undetermined. The ends were cut back, 5 bases at V and 0 bases at J, with 16 bases in the middle. CDR3 length equals 16 residues. CDR1 and CDR2 from the germline V gene are MNHEY and SVGEGT. DNA for the CDR3: TGTGCCAGCAGTGGAAGGACGTTTTACATGAACACTGAAGCTTTCTTT. Translation: CASSGRTFYMNTEAFF.

In this sample, this clonotype turned up many times. The chain recombines TRBV4-1 with TRBJ2-7; 11 bases match TRBD2. Germline V lookup: CDR1 MGHRA, CDR2 YSYEKL. Losses at the gene ends were 0 bases for V and 0 bases for J; bases not matched to a gene: 4. The CDR3 length is 17 residues. CDR3 bases: TGCGCCAGCAGCCAAGATCTAGCGGGGGGCAGCTCCTACGAGCAGTACTTC. It is translated as CASSQDLAGGSSYEQYF.

The chain has TRBV20-1 and TRBJ2-1; tentative D call: TRBD2 (6 bases). This CDR3 is 12 amino acids long. Germline V CDR1 and CDR2: DFQATT, SNEGSKA (reference sequence). The V end lost 0 bases, the J end lost 15 bases, and 15 bases lay between the germline ends. Here the CDR3 reads CSAREGLRGGFF. CDR3 DNA: TGCAGTGCTAGAGAGGGACTTCGAGGCGGGTTCTTC.